This T cell receptor beta chain originates from a study of OX40 agonist ivuxolimab in advanced cancers. In the study overall: All patients had ivuxolimab intravenously every 2 weeks at 0.01 to 10 mg/kg.

Collection of blood occurred at baseline, at cycle 4 day 1, and at cycle 7 day 1. The assay was immunoSEQ multiplex PCR, and TCRdb's table has in-frame clones only and misses some. Of around 74,000 clones in the sample, over 85% were seen once. V lost 8 bases, J lost 6 bases, and 14 bases stayed unmatched. Germline V gene data show CDR1 as MNHEY and CDR2 as SVGAGI. This CDR3 is built from 15 residues. This material consisted of CD4+ or CD8+ T cells sorted from blood, taken in a trial of the OX40 agonist ivuxolimab. The chain employs TRBV6-5 and TRBJ2-7; 9 bases fit TRBD1. The receptor was derived from an adult with an advanced solid tumor such as melanoma, head and neck, liver or kidney cancer. This CDR3 reads CASPPRTGEGSEQYF. The CDR3 nucleotides read TGTGCCAGCCCCCCTCGGACAGGGGAAGGAAGCGAGCAGTACTTC.